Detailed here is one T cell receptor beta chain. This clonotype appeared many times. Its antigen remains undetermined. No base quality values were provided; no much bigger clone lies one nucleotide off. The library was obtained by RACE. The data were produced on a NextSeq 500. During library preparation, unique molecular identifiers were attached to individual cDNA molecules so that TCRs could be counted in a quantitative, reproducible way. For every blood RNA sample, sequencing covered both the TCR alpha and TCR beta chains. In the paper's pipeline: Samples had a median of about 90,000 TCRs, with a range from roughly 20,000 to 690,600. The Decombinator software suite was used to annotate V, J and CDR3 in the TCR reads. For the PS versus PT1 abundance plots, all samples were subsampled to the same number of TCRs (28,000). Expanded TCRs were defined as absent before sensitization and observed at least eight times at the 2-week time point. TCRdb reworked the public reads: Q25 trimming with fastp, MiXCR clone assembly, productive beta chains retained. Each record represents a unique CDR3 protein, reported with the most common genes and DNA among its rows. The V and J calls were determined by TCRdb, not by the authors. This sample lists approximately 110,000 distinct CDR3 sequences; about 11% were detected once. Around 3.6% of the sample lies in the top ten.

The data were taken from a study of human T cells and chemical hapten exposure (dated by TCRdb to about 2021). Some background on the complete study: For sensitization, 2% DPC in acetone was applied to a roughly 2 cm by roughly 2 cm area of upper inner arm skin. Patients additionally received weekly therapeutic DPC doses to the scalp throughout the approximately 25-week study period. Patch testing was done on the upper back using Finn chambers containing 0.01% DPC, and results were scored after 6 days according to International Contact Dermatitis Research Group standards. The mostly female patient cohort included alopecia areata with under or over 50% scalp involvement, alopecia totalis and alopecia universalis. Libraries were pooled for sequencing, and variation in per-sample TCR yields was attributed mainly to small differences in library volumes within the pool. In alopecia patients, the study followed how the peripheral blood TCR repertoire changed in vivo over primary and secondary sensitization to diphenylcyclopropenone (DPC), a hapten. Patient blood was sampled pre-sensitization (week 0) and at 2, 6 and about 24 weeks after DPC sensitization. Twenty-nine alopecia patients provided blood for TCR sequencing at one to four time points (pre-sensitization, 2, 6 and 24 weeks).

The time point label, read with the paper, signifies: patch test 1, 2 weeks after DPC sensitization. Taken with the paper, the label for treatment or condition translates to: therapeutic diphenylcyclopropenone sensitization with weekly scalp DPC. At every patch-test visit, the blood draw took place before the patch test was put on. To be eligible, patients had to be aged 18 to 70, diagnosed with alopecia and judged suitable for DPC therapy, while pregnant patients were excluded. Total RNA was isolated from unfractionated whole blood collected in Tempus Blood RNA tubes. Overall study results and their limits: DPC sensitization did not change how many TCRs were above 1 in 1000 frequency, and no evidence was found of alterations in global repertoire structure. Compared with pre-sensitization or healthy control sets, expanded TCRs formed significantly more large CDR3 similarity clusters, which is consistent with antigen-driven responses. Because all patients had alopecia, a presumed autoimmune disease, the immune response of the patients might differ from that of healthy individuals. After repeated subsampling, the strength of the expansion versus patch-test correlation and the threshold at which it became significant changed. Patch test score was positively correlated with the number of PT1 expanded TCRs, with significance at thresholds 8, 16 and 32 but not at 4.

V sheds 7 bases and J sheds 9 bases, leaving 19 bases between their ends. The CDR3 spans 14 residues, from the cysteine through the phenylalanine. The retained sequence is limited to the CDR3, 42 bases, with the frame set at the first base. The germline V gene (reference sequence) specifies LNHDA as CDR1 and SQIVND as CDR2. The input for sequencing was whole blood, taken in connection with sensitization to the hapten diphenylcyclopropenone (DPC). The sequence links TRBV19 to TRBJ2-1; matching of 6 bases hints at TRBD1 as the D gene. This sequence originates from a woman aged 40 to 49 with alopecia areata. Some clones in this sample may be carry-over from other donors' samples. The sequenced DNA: TGTGCCAGTACCCTGACAGGCAGGGGAATTGAGCAGTTCTTC. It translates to CASTLTGRGIEQFF.